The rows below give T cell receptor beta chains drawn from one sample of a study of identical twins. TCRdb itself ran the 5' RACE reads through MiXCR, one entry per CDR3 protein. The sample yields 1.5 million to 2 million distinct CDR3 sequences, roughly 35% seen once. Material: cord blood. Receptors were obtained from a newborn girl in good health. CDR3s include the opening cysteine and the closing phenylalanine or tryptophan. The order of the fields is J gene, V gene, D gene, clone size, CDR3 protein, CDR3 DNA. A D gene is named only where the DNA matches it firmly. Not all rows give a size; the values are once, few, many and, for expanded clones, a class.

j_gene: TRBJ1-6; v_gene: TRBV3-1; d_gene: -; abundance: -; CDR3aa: CASSLIGLEGNSPLHF; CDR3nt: TGTGCCAGCAGCCTGATCGGACTAGAGGGGAATTCACCCCTCCACTTT
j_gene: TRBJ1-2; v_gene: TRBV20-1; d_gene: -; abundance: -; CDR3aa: CSASAGREGYTF; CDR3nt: TGCAGTGCTAGTGCAGGGCGGGAGGGCTACACCTTC
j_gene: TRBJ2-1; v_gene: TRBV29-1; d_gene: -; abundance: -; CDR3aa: CSVEGPLGGHNEQFF; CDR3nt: TGCAGCGTTGAAGGTCCACTGGGTGGGCACAATGAGCAGTTCTTC
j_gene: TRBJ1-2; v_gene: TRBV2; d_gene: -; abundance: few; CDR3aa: CASSRLRDGNYGYTF; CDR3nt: TGTGCCAGCAGTAGATTGCGGGACGGTAACTATGGCTACACCTTC
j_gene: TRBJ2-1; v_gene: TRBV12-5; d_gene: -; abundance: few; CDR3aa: CASGLLVGDEQFF; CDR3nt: TGTGCTAGTGGTTTGTTAGTTGGGGATGAGCAGTTCTTC
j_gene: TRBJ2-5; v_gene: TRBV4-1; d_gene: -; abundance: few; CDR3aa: CASSQDRRKETQYF; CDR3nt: TGCGCCAGCAGCCAAGATCGTAGAAAGGAGACCCAGTACTTC
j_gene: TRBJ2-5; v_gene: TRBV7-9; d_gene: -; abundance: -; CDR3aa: CASSLAPGRHQETQYF; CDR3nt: TGTGCCAGCAGCTTAGCGCCAGGGAGGCACCAAGAGACCCAGTACTTC
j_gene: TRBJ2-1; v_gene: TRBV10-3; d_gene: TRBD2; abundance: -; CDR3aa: CAISGRIAGVSYNEQFF; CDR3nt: TGTGCCATCAGTGGTCGGATAGCGGGAGTATCCTACAATGAGCAGTTCTTC
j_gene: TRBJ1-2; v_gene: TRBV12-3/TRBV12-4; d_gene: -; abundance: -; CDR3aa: CASTLEPNYGYTF; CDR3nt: TGTGCCAGCACCCTTGAACCCAACTATGGCTACACCTTC
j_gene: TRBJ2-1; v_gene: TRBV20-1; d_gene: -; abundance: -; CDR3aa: CSARIGWLAPYNEQFF; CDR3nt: TGCAGTGCTAGAATCGGGTGGCTAGCTCCCTACAATGAGCAGTTCTTC
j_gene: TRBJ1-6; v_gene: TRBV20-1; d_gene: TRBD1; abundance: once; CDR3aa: CSARTGTDNSPLHF; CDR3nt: TGCAGTGCTAGAACCGGGACAGATAATTCACCCCTCCACTTT
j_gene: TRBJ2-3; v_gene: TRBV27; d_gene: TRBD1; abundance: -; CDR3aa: CASRSWTGSDTQYF; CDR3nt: TGTGCCAGCAGGTCTTGGACAGGGTCAGATACGCAGTATTTT
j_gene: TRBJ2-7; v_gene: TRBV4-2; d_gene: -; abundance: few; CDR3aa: CASSQDRNAYEQYF; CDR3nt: TGTGCCAGCAGCCAAGATAGGAATGCCTACGAGCAGTACTTC
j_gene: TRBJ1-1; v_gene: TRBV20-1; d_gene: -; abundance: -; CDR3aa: CSARIGGPRTEAFF; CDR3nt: TGCAGTGCTAGAATAGGGGGACCCCGCACTGAAGCTTTCTTT
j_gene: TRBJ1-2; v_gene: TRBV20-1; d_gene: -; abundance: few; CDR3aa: CSAPTKTANYGYTF; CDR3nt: TGCAGTGCGCCAACTAAGACAGCTAACTATGGCTACACCTTC
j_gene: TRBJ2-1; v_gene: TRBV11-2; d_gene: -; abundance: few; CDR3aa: CASSLGYRKYNEQFF; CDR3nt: TGTGCCAGCAGCTTGGGGTACAGGAAATACAATGAGCAGTTCTTC
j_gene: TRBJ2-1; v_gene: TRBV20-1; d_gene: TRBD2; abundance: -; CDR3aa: CSAHGLAGYNEQFF; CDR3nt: TGCAGTGCCCATGGGCTAGCGGGATACAATGAGCAGTTCTTC
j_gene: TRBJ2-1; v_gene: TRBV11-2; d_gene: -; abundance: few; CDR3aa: CASSLGMAYNEQFF; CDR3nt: TGTGCCAGCAGCTTAGGGATGGCCTACAATGAGCAGTTCTTC
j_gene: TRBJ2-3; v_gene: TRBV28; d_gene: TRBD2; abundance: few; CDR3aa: CASRPSGRFTDTQYF; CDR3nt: TGTGCCAGCAGACCAAGCGGGAGGTTCACAGATACGCAGTATTTT
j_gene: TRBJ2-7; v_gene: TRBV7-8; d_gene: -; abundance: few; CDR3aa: CASGSGTYEQYF; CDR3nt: TGTGCCAGCGGAAGTGGCACCTACGAGCAGTACTTC
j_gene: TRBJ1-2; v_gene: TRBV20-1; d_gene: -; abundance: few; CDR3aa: CSARGSYTF; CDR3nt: TGCAGTGCTAGAGGAAGCTACACCTTC
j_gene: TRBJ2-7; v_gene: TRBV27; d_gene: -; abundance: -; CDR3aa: CASSLGGIVNEQYF; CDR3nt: TGTGCCAGCAGTTTGGGCGGGATAGTCAACGAGCAGTACTTC
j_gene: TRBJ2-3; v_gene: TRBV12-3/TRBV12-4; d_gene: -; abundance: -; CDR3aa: CASSSSKADTQYF; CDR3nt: TGTGCCAGCAGTTCCTCAAAAGCAGATACGCAGTATTTT
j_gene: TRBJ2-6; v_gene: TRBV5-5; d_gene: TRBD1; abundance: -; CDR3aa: CASSQDRAGANVLTF; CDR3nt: TGTGCCAGCAGCCAGGACAGGGCTGGGGCCAACGTCCTGACTTTC
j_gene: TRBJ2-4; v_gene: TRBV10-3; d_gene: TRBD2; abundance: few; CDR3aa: CAISASSTSGLAKNIQYF; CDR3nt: TGTGCCATCAGTGCCTCATCGACTAGCGGTCTAGCCAAAAACATTCAGTACTTC
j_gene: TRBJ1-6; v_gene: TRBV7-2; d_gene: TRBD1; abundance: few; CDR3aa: CASSLDSRDRDSPLHF; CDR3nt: TGTGCCAGCAGCTTAGACTCTCGGGACAGGGATTCACCCCTCCACTTT
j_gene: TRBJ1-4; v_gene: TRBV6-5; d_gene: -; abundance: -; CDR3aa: CASSYSTRGVNEKLFF; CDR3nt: TGTGCCAGCAGTTACTCGACAAGGGGAGTTAATGAAAAACTGTTTTTT
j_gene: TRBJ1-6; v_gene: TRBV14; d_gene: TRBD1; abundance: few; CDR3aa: CASSRQGSSPLHF; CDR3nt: TGTGCCAGCAGCCGACAGGGGTCTTCACCCCTCCACTTT
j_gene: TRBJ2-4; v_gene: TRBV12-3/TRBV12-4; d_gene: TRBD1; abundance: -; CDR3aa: CASSPQGEKGKNIQYF; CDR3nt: TGTGCCAGCAGTCCTCAGGGGGAAAAGGGCAAAAACATTCAGTACTTC
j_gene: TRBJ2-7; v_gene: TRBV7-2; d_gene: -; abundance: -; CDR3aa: CASSSQIARLYEQYF; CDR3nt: TGTGCCAGCAGCTCGCAAATCGCCCGACTCTACGAGCAGTACTTC
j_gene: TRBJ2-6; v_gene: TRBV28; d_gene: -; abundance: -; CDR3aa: CTSSFVDSGANVLTF; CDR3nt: TGTACCAGCAGTTTTGTGGACTCTGGGGCCAACGTCCTGACTTTC
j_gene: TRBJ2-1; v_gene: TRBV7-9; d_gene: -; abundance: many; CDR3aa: CASSLNTAGYNEQFF; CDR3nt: TGTGCCAGCAGCTTGAATACAGCAGGGTACAATGAGCAGTTCTTC
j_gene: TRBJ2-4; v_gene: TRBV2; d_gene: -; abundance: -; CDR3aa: CASSTLESKNIQYF; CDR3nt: TGTGCCAGCAGTACCCTAGAGTCCAAAAACATTCAGTACTTC
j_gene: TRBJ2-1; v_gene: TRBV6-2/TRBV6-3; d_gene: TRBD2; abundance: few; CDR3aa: CASSYYGLAGVYEQFF; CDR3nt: TGTGCCAGCAGTTACTACGGACTAGCGGGGGTCTATGAGCAGTTCTTC
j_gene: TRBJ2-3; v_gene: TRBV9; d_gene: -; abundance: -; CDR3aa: CASSVTARTSTDTQYF; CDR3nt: TGTGCCAGCAGCGTGACGGCGCGTACTAGCACAGATACGCAGTATTTT
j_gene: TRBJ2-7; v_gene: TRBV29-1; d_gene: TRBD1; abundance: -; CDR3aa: CGVADRIWSYEQYF; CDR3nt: TGCGGCGTCGCGGACAGGATATGGTCCTACGAGCAGTACTTC
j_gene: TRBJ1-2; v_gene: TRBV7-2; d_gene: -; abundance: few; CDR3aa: CASSKGKFGESYGYTF; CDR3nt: TGTGCCAGCAGCAAAGGGAAGTTCGGGGAGAGCTATGGCTACACCTTC
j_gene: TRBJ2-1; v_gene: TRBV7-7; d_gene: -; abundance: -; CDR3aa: CASSLTGFGGEQFF; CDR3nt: TGTGCCAGCAGCTTAACCGGGTTCGGTGGTGAGCAGTTCTTC
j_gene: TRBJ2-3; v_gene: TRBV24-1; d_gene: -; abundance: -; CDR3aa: CATSDPAGAQADTQYF; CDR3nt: TGTGCCACCAGTGATCCCGCGGGCGCCCAGGCAGATACGCAGTATTTT
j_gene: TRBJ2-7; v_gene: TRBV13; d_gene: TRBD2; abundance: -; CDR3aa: CASSKKGSGTYEQYF; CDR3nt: TGTGCCAGCAGCAAAAAAGGGAGCGGGACGTACGAGCAGTACTTC